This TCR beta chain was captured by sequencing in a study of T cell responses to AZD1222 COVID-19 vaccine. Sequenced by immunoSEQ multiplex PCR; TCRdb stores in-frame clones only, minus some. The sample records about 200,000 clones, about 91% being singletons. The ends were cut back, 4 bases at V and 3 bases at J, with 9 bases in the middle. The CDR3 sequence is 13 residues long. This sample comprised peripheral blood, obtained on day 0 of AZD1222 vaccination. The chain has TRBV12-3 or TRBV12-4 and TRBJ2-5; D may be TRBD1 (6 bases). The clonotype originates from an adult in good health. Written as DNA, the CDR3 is TGTGCCAGCAGTTCAGGACAGAAAGAGACCCAGTACTTC. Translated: CASSSGQKETQYF.